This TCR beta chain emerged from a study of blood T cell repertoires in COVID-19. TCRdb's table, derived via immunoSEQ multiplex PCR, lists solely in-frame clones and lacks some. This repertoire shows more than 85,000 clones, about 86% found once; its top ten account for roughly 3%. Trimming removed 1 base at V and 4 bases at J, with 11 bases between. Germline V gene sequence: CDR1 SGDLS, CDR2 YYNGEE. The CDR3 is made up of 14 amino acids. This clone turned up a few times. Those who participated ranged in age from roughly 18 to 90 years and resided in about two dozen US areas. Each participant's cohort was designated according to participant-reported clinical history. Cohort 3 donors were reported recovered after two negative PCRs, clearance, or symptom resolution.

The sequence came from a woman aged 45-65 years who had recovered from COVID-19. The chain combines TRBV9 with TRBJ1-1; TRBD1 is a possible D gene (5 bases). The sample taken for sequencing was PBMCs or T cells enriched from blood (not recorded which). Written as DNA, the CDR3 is TGTGCCAGCAGCGTACTAGGGGATAGCACTGAAGCTTTCTTT. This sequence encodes CASSVLGDSTEAFF.